The rows below give T cell receptor beta chains drawn from one sample of a study of blood T cell repertoires in COVID-19. Clones were read by immunoSEQ multiplex PCR, and TCRdb kept only the in-frame ones, dropping some. Of about 200,000 clones in the sample, 84% were seen once. Material: peripheral blood. The receptor set was obtained from a human donor in a cohort sampled during active COVID-19. Each CDR3 is given with its conserved first and last residue. A D gene is named only where the DNA matches it firmly. Clone size, where shown, is once, few, many, or a class for clones that have expanded.

V: TRBV23-1
size: .
J: TRBJ2-2
D: TRBD1
DNA: TGCGCCAGCAGTCACCCGGGACAGGGCTTTGTAGTTGACACCGGGGAGCTGTTTTTT
CDR3: CASSHPGQGFVVDTGELFF

V: TRBV5-5
size: .
J: TRBJ1-2
D: .
DNA: TGTGCCAGCAGATTGGGAGGGAACTATGGCTACACCTTC
CDR3: CASRLGGNYGYTF

V: TRBV11-2
size: .
J: TRBJ2-3
D: .
DNA: TGTGCCAGCAGCTTAGATCCGGGAAGCGACGGGTATTTT
CDR3: CASSLDPGSDGYF

V: TRBV5-1
size: .
J: TRBJ2-7
D: TRBD1
DNA: TGCGCCAGCAGCCCGGGACAGGGGCCCTACGAGCAGTACTTC
CDR3: CASSPGQGPYEQYF

V: TRBV4-1
size: .
J: TRBJ1-1
D: .
DNA: TGCGCCAGCAGCCAAGATCAAATAAGCGGCACTGAAGCTTTCTTT
CDR3: CASSQDQISGTEAFF

V: TRBV11-3
size: .
J: TRBJ2-2
D: TRBD2
DNA: TGTGCCAGCAGCTTAGGGCTAGCGGGAGGCACTACCGGGGAGCTGTTTTTT
CDR3: CASSLGLAGGTTGELFF

V: TRBV5-3
size: once
J: TRBJ2-2
D: TRBD1
DNA: TGTGCCAGAAGCCACCGTCGGCCGGACAGGGCCGAGGGTTCGACCGGGGAGCTGTTTTTT
CDR3: CARSHRRPDRAEGSTGELFF

V: TRBV19
size: .
J: TRBJ2-5
D: .
DNA: TGTGCCAGTAGTCAAGGGGCCCGAGAGACCCAGTACTTC
CDR3: CASSQGARETQYF

V: TRBV10-3
size: .
J: TRBJ1-3
D: .
DNA: TGTGCCATCAGGGGCCTCTCTGGAAACACCATATATTTT
CDR3: CAIRGLSGNTIYF

V: TRBV5-5
size: .
J: TRBJ2-5
D: .
DNA: TGTGCCAGCAGCCTGGGGGAATGGGAGGAAGAGACCCAGTACTTC
CDR3: CASSLGEWEEETQYF

V: TRBV19
size: once
J: TRBJ2-2
D: TRBD1
DNA: TGTGCCAGTTCGACAGGGGGTGAAGTCACCGGGGAGCTGTTTTTT
CDR3: CASSTGGEVTGELFF

V: TRBV7-8
size: .
J: TRBJ1-6
D: .
DNA: TGTGCCAGCGCCCCCTATCCGCCTAGCTCCTATAATTCACCCCTCCACTTT
CDR3: CASAPYPPSSYNSPLHF

V: TRBV2
size: .
J: TRBJ1-5
D: .
DNA: TGTGCCAGCAGTGGCCCCGGTTATCAGCCCCAGCATTTT
CDR3: CASSGPGYQPQHF

V: TRBV12-3/TRBV12-4
size: .
J: TRBJ2-2
D: .
DNA: TGTGCCAGCAGTTATCCAAACACCGGGGAGCTGTTTTTT
CDR3: CASSYPNTGELFF

V: TRBV4-2
size: .
J: TRBJ1-1
D: .
DNA: TGTGCCAGCAGCCAAGGGGGAGAAGGCACTGAAGCTTTCTTT
CDR3: CASSQGGEGTEAFF

V: TRBV5-1
size: .
J: TRBJ2-2
D: TRBD1
DNA: TGCGCCAGCAGCCCGTCAGGGGGCACCGGGGAGCTGTTTTTT
CDR3: CASSPSGGTGELFF

V: TRBV3-1/TRBV3-2
size: .
J: TRBJ2-2
D: TRBD2
DNA: TGTGCCACAACGTTAGCGGGAGGCCGGGAGCTGTTTTTT
CDR3: CATTLAGGRELFF

V: TRBV19
size: .
J: TRBJ2-5
D: .
DNA: TGTGCCAGTAGTATTGGAGCCGGCGGCCAAGAGACCCAGTACTTC
CDR3: CASSIGAGGQETQYF

V: TRBV27
size: .
J: TRBJ1-1
D: .
DNA: TGTGCCAGCAGTTCGGTGAACACTGAAGCTTTCTTT
CDR3: CASSSVNTEAFF

V: TRBV19
size: .
J: TRBJ1-1
D: .
DNA: TGTGCCAGTAGAGACGGACGGGGTTCCCACTTTCCTGAAGCTTTCTTT
CDR3: CASRDGRGSHFPEAFF

V: TRBV24-1
size: .
J: TRBJ2-1
D: TRBD2
DNA: TGTGCCACCAGTGATTTAGGGCGGGGGGGCATCGATGAGCAGTTCTTC
CDR3: CATSDLGRGGIDEQFF

V: TRBV5-1
size: .
J: TRBJ2-5
D: TRBD1
DNA: TGCGCCAGCAGCACCACCGGGACAGGGGGAGGAGAGACCCAGTACTTC
CDR3: CASSTTGTGGGETQYF

V: TRBV2
size: .
J: TRBJ2-7
D: TRBD2
DNA: TGTGCCAGCAGTCGAATACTAGCGGGAGGGCCTTACGAGCAGTACTTC
CDR3: CASSRILAGGPYEQYF

V: TRBV7-9
size: .
J: TRBJ2-1
D: .
DNA: TGTGCCAGCAGCTTCTCTCTTACAGGTCTCCATCCGTTCTTC
CDR3: CASSFSLTGLHPFF

V: TRBV28
size: .
J: TRBJ1-2
D: .
DNA: TGTGCCAGTGACGCGGGGGGACCCTATGGCTACACCTTC
CDR3: CASDAGGPYGYTF

V: TRBV5-1
size: .
J: TRBJ2-3
D: .
DNA: TGCGCCAGCAGCTTGCAGGGGCCAGATACGCAGTATTTT
CDR3: CASSLQGPDTQYF

V: TRBV28
size: .
J: TRBJ1-1
D: .
DNA: TGTGCCAGCAGTAGGCTGACAGATAACACTGAAGCTTTCTTT
CDR3: CASSRLTDNTEAFF

V: TRBV6-5
size: .
J: TRBJ1-4
D: .
DNA: TGTGCCAGCAGGTCGGGACTGGTGAATGAAAAACTGTTTTTT
CDR3: CASRSGLVNEKLFF

V: TRBV25-1
size: .
J: TRBJ2-7
D: .
DNA: TGTGCCAGCAGTGGTCCGGGACACCGATCCTACGAGCAGTACTTC
CDR3: CASSGPGHRSYEQYF

V: TRBV5-8
size: .
J: TRBJ1-5
D: TRBD1
DNA: TGTGCCAGCAGCCAAGGACAGGTTCAGCCCCAGCATTTT
CDR3: CASSQGQVQPQHF

V: TRBV19
size: .
J: TRBJ1-5
D: .
DNA: TGTGCCAGTAGTATATTGGGAGACGACGGCAATCAGCCCCAGCATTTT
CDR3: CASSILGDDGNQPQHF

V: TRBV11-3
size: .
J: TRBJ2-2
D: TRBD1
DNA: TGTGCCAGCAGCCTCGGACAGGGAAGGGCCACCGGGGAGCTGTTTTTT
CDR3: CASSLGQGRATGELFF

V: TRBV14
size: .
J: TRBJ1-1
D: .
DNA: TGTGCCAGCAGACCGGGGGGCGGGAACACTGAAGCTTTCTTT
CDR3: CASRPGGGNTEAFF

V: TRBV6-5
size: .
J: TRBJ1-5
D: .
DNA: TGTGCCAGCAGCGACAGGTCGGACCAGCCCCAGCATTTT
CDR3: CASSDRSDQPQHF

V: TRBV2
size: .
J: TRBJ2-7
D: TRBD1
DNA: TGTGCCAGCATAGACAGGACAGGAAACTACGAGCAGTACTTC
CDR3: CASIDRTGNYEQYF

V: TRBV5-5
size: .
J: TRBJ1-5
D: .
DNA: TGTGCCAGCAGCTTGGAACCAGGGTATAGCAATCAGCCCCAGCATTTT
CDR3: CASSLEPGYSNQPQHF

V: TRBV5-1
size: .
J: TRBJ1-1
D: TRBD1
DNA: TGCGCCAGCAACCCTCTAGGGGGCCAGACTGAAGCTTTCTTT
CDR3: CASNPLGGQTEAFF

V: TRBV18
size: .
J: TRBJ2-1
D: TRBD2
DNA: TGTGCCAGCTCACCCTCCCGGACTAGCCCCAATGAGCAGTTCTTC
CDR3: CASSPSRTSPNEQFF

V: TRBV6-1
size: .
J: TRBJ1-2
D: .
DNA: TGTGCCAGCAGTGAAACTAAAGGGGACTTTTGGGGCTACACCTTC
CDR3: CASSETKGDFWGYTF

V: TRBV30
size: few
J: TRBJ1-5
D: .
DNA: TGTGCCTGGAGGAGAGGGGGTAGTGGGCATCAGCCCCAGCATTTT
CDR3: CAWRRGGSGHQPQHF

V: TRBV10-1
size: .
J: TRBJ1-6
D: .
DNA: TGCGCCACCCCCGAACTGAATTCCGGGAGCTCCTATAATTCACCCCTCCACTTT
CDR3: CATPELNSGSSYNSPLHF

V: TRBV28
size: .
J: TRBJ1-2
D: .
DNA: TGTGCCAGCAGTCCTGCGGGAAGGAGGGGTGGCTACACCTTC
CDR3: CASSPAGRRGGYTF

V: TRBV9
size: once
J: TRBJ1-6
D: .
DNA: TGTGCCAGCAGCGTACGGGGTAATTCACCCCTCCACTTT
CDR3: CASSVRGNSPLHF

V: TRBV2
size: .
J: TRBJ2-1
D: TRBD2
DNA: TGTGCCAGCAACCAAGGGCGGGGGGGCTACAATGAGCAGTTCTTC
CDR3: CASNQGRGGYNEQFF

V: TRBV6-5
size: .
J: TRBJ2-1
D: TRBD2
DNA: TGTGCCAGCAGTTACGCGGGAGGGATCCCTTTCAATGAGCAGTTCTTC
CDR3: CASSYAGGIPFNEQFF

V: TRBV18
size: .
J: TRBJ1-5
D: TRBD1
DNA: TGTGCCAGCTCACCAATTGTAGGGACAGGGAATCAGCCCCAGCATTTT
CDR3: CASSPIVGTGNQPQHF

V: TRBV30
size: .
J: TRBJ2-5
D: .
DNA: TGTGCCTGGAGTGTACCTAGGGGGGGTTTTTTCGGAGAAGAGACCCAGTACTTC
CDR3: CAWSVPRGGFFGEETQYF

V: TRBV29-1
size: .
J: TRBJ2-7
D: .
DNA: TGCAGCGTTGAGGTGAGAAACGAGCAGTACTTC
CDR3: CSVEVRNEQYF

V: TRBV6-5
size: .
J: TRBJ2-1
D: .
DNA: TGTGCCAGCAGTTACCGGGGAATCTCCTACAATGAGCAGTTCTTC
CDR3: CASSYRGISYNEQFF

V: TRBV30
size: .
J: TRBJ2-4
D: TRBD1
DNA: TGTGCCTGGAGTGTACGTGGAGGGACAGGGATTCTAGCCAAAAACATTCAGTACTTC
CDR3: CAWSVRGGTGILAKNIQYF

V: TRBV7-8
size: .
J: TRBJ2-7
D: .
DNA: TGTGCCAGCAGCTTAGGAGGCGGGGTTTACGAGCAGTACTTC
CDR3: CASSLGGGVYEQYF